Below are 24 T cell receptor beta chains sequenced from a single sample in a study of shared T cell receptors in the human thymus. Some clones are missing from TCRdb's copy, which holds only in-frame ones; the method was immunoSEQ multiplex PCR. The table has 600,000 or so clones, around 87% seen once. The sample was also linked to a second study, of human thymus T cells.

The sample comprised thymocytes. The receptor set was obtained from a boy under two years old with a congenital heart defect.

This clone has a handful of counts. The rearrangement uses TRBV4-2 and TRBJ2-3; tentatively, D is TRBD2 (6 bases). Trimming shortened V by 0 bases and J by 1 base, and 14 bases separated the two germline ends. Germline V gives CDR1 LGHNA, CDR2 YNFKEQ. This CDR3 is built from 17 residues. The CDR3: CASSQDWDGGGTDTQYF. CDR3 coding DNA: TGTGCCAGCAGCCAAGATTGGGACGGGGGAGGCACAGATACGCAGTATTTT.

This chain uses TRBV15 with TRBJ1-4, with a possible D match to TRBD1 (5 bases). Trimming took off 1 base at V and 6 bases at J, with 15 bases between the two ends. The CDR3 runs to 16 residues. CDR1 is LNHNV, CDR2 YYDKDF, per germline (reference sequence). The CDR3 loop reads CATSRVHRKVDEKLFF. The CDR3 DNA reads TGTGCCACCAGCAGAGTCCACAGGAAGGTAGATGAAAAACTGTTTTTT.

The chain joins TRBV28 to TRBJ2-1; D perhaps matches TRBD1 (5 bases). The CDR3 covers 15 residues. Between the trimmed V and J ends, which lost 5 bases and 1 base, there was a span of 12 bases. Per germline, CDR1 MDHEN and CDR2 SYDVKM. The CDR3 DNA follows: TGTGCCAGCAGTCCCCCAGGGCGGTCCTACAATGAGCAGTTCTTC. It is translated as CASSPPGRSYNEQFF.

This clone appeared once. The chain links TRBV4-1 to TRBJ2-7, with 8 positions matching TRBD1. CDR3 length equals 16 residues. The ends lost 3 bases at V and 4 bases at J; junction bases unmatched: 11. The germline V gene encodes CDR1 MGHRA and CDR2 YSYEKL. CDR3 bases: TGCGCCAGCAGCCAGACGCAGGGGGCCGAGAGATACGAGCAGTACTTC. Its protein is CASSQTQGAERYEQYF.

The chain recombines TRBV11-2 with TRBJ2-3; the D gene is possibly TRBD2 (6 bases). V lost 0 bases, J lost 10 bases, and 17 bases lay in between. The CDR3 runs 15 residues. CDR1 SGHAT and CDR2 FQNNGV come from the germline V gene. The CDR3 DNA sequence: TGTGCCAGCAGCTTAGATATGGCGACTAGACCCCCGCAGTATTTT. Translated: CASSLDMATRPPQYF.

This clone was picked up one time. The rearrangement joins TRBV7-9 to TRBJ2-7; 10 bases agree with TRBD2. V shed 5 bases, J shed 2 bases, and the junction held 6 bases outside the gene matches. CDR3 size: 15 residues. Looked up from germline, CDR1 is SEHNR and CDR2 is FQNEAQ (reference sequence). The chain's CDR3 is CASSRSGGHTYEQYF. The CDR3 DNA is TGTGCCAGCAGCCGTAGCGGGGGGCATACCTACGAGCAGTACTTC.

This chain links TRBV5-6 with TRBJ1-2, with D possibly matching TRBD1 (5 bases). This CDR3 has 12 amino acids. Germline assignment: CDR1 SGHDT and CDR2 YYEEEE. V lost 4 bases and J lost 11, with 15 bases in between. CDR3 DNA: TGTGCCAGCAGCCGCAACCCCAGGGAATACACCTTC. Translation gives CASSRNPREYTF.

The chain has TRBV28 and TRBJ2-5, with TRBD1 matching over 9 bases. The CDR3 totals 16 residues. In germline, CDR1 is MDHEN, CDR2 SYDVKM. V trimming: 9 bases; J trimming: 4 bases; junction bases outside the gene matches: 15. CDR3 nucleotides: TGTGCCAGTAGCGGGTGTGGACAGGGGAGGTTAGAGACCCAGTACTTC. It specifies CASSGCGQGRLETQYF.

In this sample, this clone turned up once. The V gene is TRBV7-8, the J gene TRBJ1-5; possible D gene TRBD1, 6 bases. CDR3 length equals 15 residues. Germline V gene lookup returns CDR1 SGHVS and CDR2 FQNEAQ. V shed 8 bases and J shed 6 bases, with 20 bases lying between them. The CDR3 loop is CASEERDTRGQPQHF. Written as DNA, the CDR3 is TGTGCCAGCGAGGAACGGGACACCCGGGGTCAGCCCCAGCATTTT.

The chain is built from TRBV5-4 and TRBJ1-1; D not resolved. Trimming removed 0 bases at V and 4 bases at J, with 10 bases between. CDR1 is SGHNT, CDR2 YYREEE, per germline (reference sequence). CDR3 size: 14 residues. CDR3 nucleotides: TGTGCCAGCAGCTTGGTCGGGGATAGCACTGAAGCTTTCTTT. It specifies CASSLVGDSTEAFF.

As concerns this clone: Other nucleotide sequences in the sample specify the same CDR3. The V gene is TRBV6-1, the J gene TRBJ1-6, with D perhaps matching TRBD1 (6 bases). Germline CDR1 and CDR2: MNHNS and SASEGT. Trimming shortened V by 5 bases and J by 5 bases, and 13 bases separated the two germline ends. This CDR3 is built from 15 residues. The CDR3 is CASSRGGADNSPLHF. The CDR3 DNA reads as TGTGCCAGCAGTCGAGGGGGGGCCGATAATTCACCCCTCCACTTT.

This chain joins TRBV6-5 and TRBJ2-1; D remains unclear. The germline gives CDR1 MNHEY, CDR2 SVGAGI. Trimming shortened V by 0 bases and J by 1 base, and 7 bases separated the two germline ends. The CDR3 extends over 15 amino acids. This chain's CDR3 is CASSYSEWSYNEQFF. The CDR3 coding sequence is TGTGCCAGCAGTTACTCGGAGTGGTCCTACAATGAGCAGTTCTTC.

The J gene is TRBJ2-1, the V gene TRBV27; the D is unclear. The ends were cut back, 6 bases at V and 6 bases at J, with 9 bases in the middle. This CDR3 contains 12 residues. Per germline, CDR1 MNHEY and CDR2 SMNVEV (reference sequence). The CDR3, as DNA: TGTGCCAGCAGCCAAGCCGCCAATGAGCAGTTCTTC. As protein: CASSQAANEQFF.

The chain is built from TRBV6-1 and TRBJ2-1, with D maybe TRBD2 (5 bases). Germline V gives CDR1 MNHNS, CDR2 SASEGT. V gave up 2 bases and J gave up 2 bases, with 16 bases separating them. This CDR3 region has 17 residues. DNA of the CDR3: TGTGCCAGCAGTGAACAAGTGCGAGCGGAACCCTACAATGAGCAGTTCTTC. Residues: CASSEQVRAEPYNEQFF.

This rearrangement joins TRBV7-6 to TRBJ2-5; D gene ambiguous. This CDR3 comprises 14 residues. V was trimmed by 2 bases and J by 5 bases, leaving 12 bases between them. Per the germline V gene, CDR1 is SGHVS and CDR2 is FNYEAQ. This CDR3 is CASSLREETETQYF. The CDR3 nucleotides are TGTGCCAGCAGCTTACGTGAGGAGACGGAGACCCAGTACTTC.

The CDR3: CAWSVNGSNAEAFF. CDR3 sequence (DNA): TGTGCCTGGAGTGTAAACGGGTCCAACGCTGAAGCTTTCTTT. The rearrangement uses TRBV30 and TRBJ1-1; D gene ambiguous. V lost 0 bases, J lost 6 bases, and 14 bases lay in between. Germline loops: CDR1 GTSNPN, CDR2 SVGIG (reference sequence). CDR3 length: 14 residues. The whole variable domain, filled in from reference TRBV30 and TRBJ1-1, reads SQTIHQWPATLVQPVGSPLSLECTVEGTSNPNLYWYRQAAGRGLQLLFYSVGIGQISSEVPQNLSASRPQDRQFILSSKKLLLSDSGFYLCAWSVNGSNAEAFFGQGTRLTVV.

The chain links TRBV14 to TRBJ2-5, with D perhaps matching TRBD2 (6 bases). Germline V gene lookup returns CDR1 SGHDN and CDR2 FVKESK. Trimming took off 1 base at V and 2 bases at J, with 14 bases between the two ends. This CDR3 is built from 16 residues. CDR3 sequence reads: CASSQANPSVQETQYF. The CDR3 DNA is TGTGCCAGCAGCCAAGCGAACCCTAGCGTACAAGAGACCCAGTACTTC.

The rearrangement joins TRBV9 to TRBJ1-2; D unclear. The CDR3 runs 14 residues. The germline V and J ends were trimmed by 0 bases and 6 bases, with 12 bases remaining between them. Germline CDR1 and CDR2: SGDLS and YYNGEE. CDR3 DNA: TGTGCCAGCAGCGTAGCTGAGGAGCTGGATGGCTACACCTTC. It encodes CASSVAEELDGYTF.

The gene calls are TRBV28 and TRBJ2-7; 9 nucleotides match TRBD1. J lost 4 bases, V lost 3 bases, and 4 bases had no gene match. Germline V lookup: CDR1 MDHEN, CDR2 SYDVKM. The CDR3 is 14 amino acids. The CDR3 reads CASSFRDREYEQYF. CDR3 DNA: TGTGCCAGCAGTTTCCGGGACAGGGAGTACGAGCAGTACTTC.

This clone has a handful of counts. The rearrangement links TRBV18 to TRBJ1-5, with 11 nucleotides matching TRBD1. With 1 base clipped from V and 5 bases from J, the junction kept 7 bases outside the gene matches. Germline CDR1 is KGHSH and CDR2 is LQKENI. The CDR3 is 17 amino acids. The CDR3: CASSPRTGGCCYQPQHF. The CDR3 nucleotides are TGTGCCAGCTCACCACGGACAGGGGGCTGCTGTTATCAGCCCCAGCATTTT. Full variable domain (outside the CDR3, taken from reference TRBV18 and TRBJ1-5): NAGVMQNPRHLVRRRGQEARLRCSPMKGHSHVYWYRQLPEEGLKFMVYLQKENIIDESGMPKERFSAEFPKEGPSILRIQQVVRGDSAAYFCASSPRTGGCCYQPQHFGDGTRLSIL.

This chain joins TRBV13 and TRBJ2-1, with 15 nucleotides matching TRBD2. The germline V gene encodes CDR1 PRHDT and CDR2 FYEKMQ (reference sequence). This CDR3 has 18 residues. V was clipped by 5 bases and J by 8 bases; unmatched bases: 13. CDR3 DNA: TGTGCCAGCAGCCCTCACCGGTCGCGGACTAGCGGGAGGGATGAGCAGTTCTTC. This sequence encodes CASSPHRSRTSGRDEQFF.

V usage is TRBV27 and J usage is TRBJ2-2, with 8 bases matching TRBD1. Germline CDR1 is MNHEY and CDR2 is SMNVEV (reference sequence). This CDR3 contains 14 residues. With 6 bases clipped from V and 2 bases from J, the junction kept 2 bases outside the gene matches. The CDR3 DNA reads as TGTGCCAGCAGGGACAGGGTTAACACCGGGGAGCTGTTTTTT. Translated, it gives CASRDRVNTGELFF.

The chain joins TRBV28 to TRBJ2-1; 8 bases map to TRBD2. J was trimmed by 3 bases and V by 3 bases; bases with no gene match: 7. Germline lookup yields CDR1 MDHEN and CDR2 SYDVKM. The CDR3 covers 16 residues. The CDR3 spells CASSLTGLAGYNEQFF. CDR3 nucleotide sequence: TGTGCCAGCAGTTTGACTGGTCTAGCGGGCTACAATGAGCAGTTCTTC. The complete variable domain, with remaining parts taken from reference TRBV28 and TRBJ2-1, reads DVKVTQSSRYLVKRTGEKVFLECVQDMDHENMFWYRQDPGLGLRLIYFSYDVKMKEKGDIPEGYSVSREKKERFSLILESASTNQTSMYLCASSLTGLAGYNEQFFGPGTRLTVL.

This clone was counted a few times. CDR3 region: CAWSVETKDSSTDTQYF. The DNA for the CDR3 is TGTGCCTGGAGTGTAGAGACTAAGGATTCTAGCACAGATACGCAGTATTTT. The chain has TRBV30 and TRBJ2-3; weak D call: TRBD2 (5 bases). Trimming removed 0 bases from V and 0 bases from J, with 16 bases in between. The CDR3 is 17 amino acids. The germline gives CDR1 GTSNPN, CDR2 SVGIG (reference sequence).